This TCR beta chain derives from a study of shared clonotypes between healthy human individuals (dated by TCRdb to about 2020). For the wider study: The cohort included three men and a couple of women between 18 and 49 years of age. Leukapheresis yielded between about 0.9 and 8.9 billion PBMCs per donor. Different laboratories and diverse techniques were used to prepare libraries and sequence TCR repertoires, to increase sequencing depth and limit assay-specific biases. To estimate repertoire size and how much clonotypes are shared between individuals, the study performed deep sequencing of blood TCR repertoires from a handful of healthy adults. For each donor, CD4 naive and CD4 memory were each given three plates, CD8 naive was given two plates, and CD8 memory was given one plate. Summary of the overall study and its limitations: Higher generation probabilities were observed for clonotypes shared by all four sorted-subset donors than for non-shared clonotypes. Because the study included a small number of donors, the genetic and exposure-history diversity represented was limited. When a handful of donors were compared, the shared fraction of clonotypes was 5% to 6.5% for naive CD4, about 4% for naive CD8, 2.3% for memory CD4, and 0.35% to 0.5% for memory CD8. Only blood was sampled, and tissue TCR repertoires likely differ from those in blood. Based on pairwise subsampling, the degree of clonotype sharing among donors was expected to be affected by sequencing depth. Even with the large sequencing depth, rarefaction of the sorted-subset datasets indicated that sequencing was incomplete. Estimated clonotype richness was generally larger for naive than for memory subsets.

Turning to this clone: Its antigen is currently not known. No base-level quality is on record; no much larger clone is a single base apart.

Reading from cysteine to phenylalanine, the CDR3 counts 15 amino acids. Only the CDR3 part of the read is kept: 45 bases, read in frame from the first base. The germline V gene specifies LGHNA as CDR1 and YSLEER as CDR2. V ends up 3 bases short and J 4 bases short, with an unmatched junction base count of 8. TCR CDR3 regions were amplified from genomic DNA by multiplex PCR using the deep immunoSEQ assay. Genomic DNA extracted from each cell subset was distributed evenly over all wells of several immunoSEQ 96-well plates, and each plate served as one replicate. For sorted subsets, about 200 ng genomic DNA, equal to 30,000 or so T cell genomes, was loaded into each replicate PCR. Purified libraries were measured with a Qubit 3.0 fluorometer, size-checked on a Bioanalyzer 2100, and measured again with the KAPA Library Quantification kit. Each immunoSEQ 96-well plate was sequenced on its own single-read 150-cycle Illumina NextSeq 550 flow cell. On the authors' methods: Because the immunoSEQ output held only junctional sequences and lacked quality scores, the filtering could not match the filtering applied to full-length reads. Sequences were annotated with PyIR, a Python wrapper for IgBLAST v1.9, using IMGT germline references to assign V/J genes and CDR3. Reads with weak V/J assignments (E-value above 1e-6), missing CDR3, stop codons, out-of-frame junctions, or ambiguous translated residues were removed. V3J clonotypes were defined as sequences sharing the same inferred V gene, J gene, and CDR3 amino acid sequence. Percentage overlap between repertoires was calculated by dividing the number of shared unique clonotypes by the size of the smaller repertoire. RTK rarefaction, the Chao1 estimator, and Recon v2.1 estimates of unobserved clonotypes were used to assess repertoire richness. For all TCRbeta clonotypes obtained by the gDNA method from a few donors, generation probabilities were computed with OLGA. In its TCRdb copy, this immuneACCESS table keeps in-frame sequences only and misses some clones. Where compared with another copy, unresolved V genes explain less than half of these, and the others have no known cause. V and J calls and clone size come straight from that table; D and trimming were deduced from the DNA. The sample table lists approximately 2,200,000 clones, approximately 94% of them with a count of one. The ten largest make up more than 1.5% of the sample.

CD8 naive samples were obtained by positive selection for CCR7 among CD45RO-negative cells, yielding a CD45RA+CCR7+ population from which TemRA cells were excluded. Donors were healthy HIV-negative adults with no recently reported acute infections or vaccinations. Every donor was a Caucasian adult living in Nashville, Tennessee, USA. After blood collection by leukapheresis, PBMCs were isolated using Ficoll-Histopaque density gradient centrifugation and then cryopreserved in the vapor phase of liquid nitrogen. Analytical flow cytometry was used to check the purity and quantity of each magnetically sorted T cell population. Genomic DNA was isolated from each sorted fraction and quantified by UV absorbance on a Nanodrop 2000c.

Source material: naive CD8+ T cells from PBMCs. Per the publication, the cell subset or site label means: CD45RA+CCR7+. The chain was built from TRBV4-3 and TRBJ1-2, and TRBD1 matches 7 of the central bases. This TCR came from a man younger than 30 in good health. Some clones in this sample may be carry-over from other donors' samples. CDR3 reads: CASSQAFGDSYGYTF. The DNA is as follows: TGCGCCAGCAGCCAGGCGTTCGGGGACAGCTATGGCTACACCTTC.